The rows below give T cell receptor beta chains drawn from one sample of a study of blood T cell repertoires in COVID-19. Clones were sequenced by immunoSEQ multiplex PCR, and TCRdb holds only the in-frame ones, with some missing. Among about 220,000 clones listed, approximately 80% were seen once. Sequencing used peripheral blood. These receptors originate from a human donor in a cohort sampled during active COVID-19. CDR3s include the opening cysteine and the closing phenylalanine or tryptophan. The D gene is left open where the match is weak. A clone size is listed for some rows: how often the clone was seen (once, few, many), or a class if it is expanded.

D	length	V	J	size	DNA	CDR3
TRBD1	15	TRBV5-8	TRBJ2-5	NA	TGTGCCAGCAGCGGAACCGGGACAGGGGTGGAGACCCAGTACTTC	CASSGTGTGVETQYF
NA	15	TRBV2	TRBJ1-4	NA	TGTGCCAGCAGTGAACTCAGGGGCGGTGTTGAAAAACTGTTTTTT	CASSELRGGVEKLFF
NA	16	TRBV19	TRBJ2-1	NA	TGTGCCAGTAGTATTTTGCGGATTAGCTCCTACAATGAGCAGTTCTTC	CASSILRISSYNEQFF
TRBD2	15	TRBV9	TRBJ2-1	NA	TGTGCCAGCAGCTCAGGGCTGGCGGGGGAATCTGAGCAGTTCTTC	CASSSGLAGESEQFF
NA	17	TRBV28	TRBJ2-3	NA	TGTGCCAGCAGCCCCGGTTCTTTCCGCGGCAACACAGATACGCAGTATTTT	CASSPGSFRGNTDTQYF
NA	13	TRBV27	TRBJ2-2	NA	TGTGCCAGCAGCGACACAAATCACGGGGAGCTGTTTTTT	CASSDTNHGELFF
TRBD2	14	TRBV4-3	TRBJ2-7	NA	TGCGCCAGCAGCCCCGGACTAGGATCCTACGAGCAGTACTTC	CASSPGLGSYEQYF
TRBD1	12	TRBV6-5	TRBJ2-7	once	TGTGCCACAAGGACAGGGGCGCAGGAGCAGTACTTC	CATRTGAQEQYF
NA	15	TRBV5-5	TRBJ2-3	few	TGTGCCAGCAGCTTTTTTGGCGGGAGCACAGATACGCAGTATTTT	CASSFFGGSTDTQYF
NA	12	TRBV6-5	TRBJ2-5	NA	TGTGCCAGCAAAGCTGTCTCGGAGACCCAGTACTTC	CASKAVSETQYF
TRBD1	15	TRBV5-1	TRBJ1-1	NA	TGCGCCAGCAGCTTCAGTCGTCAGGGGGCAACTGAAGCTTTCTTT	CASSFSRQGATEAFF
NA	15	TRBV5-1	TRBJ1-3	NA	TGCGCCAGCAGCTTGGAGGAGGGATCTGGAAACACCATATATTTT	CASSLEEGSGNTIYF
NA	11	TRBV18	TRBJ1-2	few	TGTGCCAGCTCACCGAACTCGGGCTACACCTTC	CASSPNSGYTF
TRBD1	12	TRBV5-8	TRBJ1-1	NA	TGTGCACTGACAGGGTCAAACACTGAAGCTTTCTTT	CALTGSNTEAFF
TRBD1	14	TRBV11-2	TRBJ2-3	NA	TGTGCCAGCAGCCAGGGACAGAGCACAGATACGCAGTATTTT	CASSQGQSTDTQYF
TRBD1	16	TRBV13	TRBJ2-5	NA	TGTGCCAGCAGCTTTACCGGGACAGGGGTCCGGGAGACCCAGTACTTC	CASSFTGTGVRETQYF
TRBD1	17	TRBV7-9	TRBJ1-2	NA	TGTGCCAGCAGCCTCTCGACCGGGACAGGAGCCCTTTCAGGCTACACCTTC	CASSLSTGTGALSGYTF
TRBD1	11	TRBV12-5	TRBJ2-1	NA	TGTGCTAGTGGTTTGGAGGGGGCCGGGGTCTTC	CASGLEGAGVF
TRBD2	16	TRBV6-1	TRBJ2-3	NA	TGTGCCAGCAGTGAGGGTATAGCGGGGGGCACAGATACGCAGTATTTT	CASSEGIAGGTDTQYF
TRBD2	14	TRBV11-3	TRBJ2-7	once	TGTGCCAGCAGCTTAGCGGCGGGAGCCTACGAGCAGTACTTC	CASSLAAGAYEQYF
NA	11	TRBV20-1	TRBJ1-2	NA	TGCAGTGCTAGGGCAGGGTATGGCTACACCTTC	CSARAGYGYTF
NA	16	TRBV19	TRBJ1-5	NA	TGTGCCAGTAACAAATGGGGTACAGGTTCGGACCAGCCCCAGCATTTT	CASNKWGTGSDQPQHF
NA	14	TRBV4-1	TRBJ2-7	NA	TGCGCCAGCAGCCAAGAAGCTTTAGGGACACAGCAGTACTTC	CASSQEALGTQQYF
TRBD2	16	TRBV18	TRBJ2-3	NA	TGTGCCAGCTCACCCCTAGCGGGGGCGAGCACAGATACGCAGTATTTT	CASSPLAGASTDTQYF
NA	14	TRBV7-2	TRBJ1-5	NA	TGTGCCAGCAGCTTAGACAGCAGCAATCAGCCCCAGCATTTT	CASSLDSSNQPQHF
NA	15	TRBV3-1/TRBV3-2	TRBJ1-2	NA	TGTGCCAGCAGCCAAGTGGGAGGGGCGGACTATGGCTACACCTTC	CASSQVGGADYGYTF
NA	13	TRBV2	TRBJ1-5	few	TGTGCCAGCATGGGGCAGGCTAATCAGCCCCAGCATTTT	CASMGQANQPQHF
TRBD1	15	TRBV7-2	TRBJ2-3	NA	TGTGCCAGCAGCTTCGGCTGGCAGGGGGCCTATACGCAGTATTTT	CASSFGWQGAYTQYF
NA	14	TRBV30	TRBJ2-2	NA	TGTGCCTGGAATGTTGAGACAGACACCGGGGAGCTGTTTTTT	CAWNVETDTGELFF
TRBD1	16	TRBV18	TRBJ1-2	NA	TGTGCCAGCTCCCCGGAGGCCGGGACAGGAGACGATGGCTACACCTTC	CASSPEAGTGDDGYTF
NA	15	TRBV5-8	TRBJ2-3	NA	TGTGCCAGCAGCTTGGGTGTCGGGAACACAGATACGCAGTATTTT	CASSLGVGNTDTQYF
TRBD1	15	TRBV10-3	TRBJ2-1	NA	TGTGCCATCAGCAACGACAGGGGGGACTACAATGAGCAGTTCTTC	CAISNDRGDYNEQFF
TRBD1	16	TRBV19	TRBJ2-3	NA	TGTGCCAGTAGTATAGCGGACAGGGGTTACACAGATACGCAGTATTTT	CASSIADRGYTDTQYF
NA	14	TRBV9	TRBJ2-1	NA	TGTGCCAGCAGCACCGTACTAGGTGACCCTGAGCAGTTCTTC	CASSTVLGDPEQFF
NA	13	TRBV7-6	TRBJ1-3	NA	TGTGCCAGTAAGGGGGAATTGGGAAACACCATATATTTT	CASKGELGNTIYF
NA	13	TRBV11-1	TRBJ1-2	many	TGTGCCAGCAGCGCGCACCCAGGGGCCGGCTACACCTTC	CASSAHPGAGYTF
TRBD1	16	TRBV2	TRBJ1-3	NA	TGTGCCAGCAGTGAAGGGACAGGCCTTTCTGGAAACACCATATATTTT	CASSEGTGLSGNTIYF